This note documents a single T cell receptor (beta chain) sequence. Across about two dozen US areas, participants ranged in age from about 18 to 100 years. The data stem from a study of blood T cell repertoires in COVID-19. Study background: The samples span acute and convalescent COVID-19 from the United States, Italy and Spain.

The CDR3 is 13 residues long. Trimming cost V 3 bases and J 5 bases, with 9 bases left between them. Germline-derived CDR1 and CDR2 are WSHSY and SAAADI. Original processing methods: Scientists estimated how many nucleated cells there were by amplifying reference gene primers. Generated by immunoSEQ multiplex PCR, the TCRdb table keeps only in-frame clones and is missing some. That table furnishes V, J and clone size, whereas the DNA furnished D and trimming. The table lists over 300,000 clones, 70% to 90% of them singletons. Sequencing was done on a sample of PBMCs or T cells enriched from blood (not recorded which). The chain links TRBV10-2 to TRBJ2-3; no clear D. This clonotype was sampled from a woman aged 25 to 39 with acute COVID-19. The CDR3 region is CASSEVQVDTQYF. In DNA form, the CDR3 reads TGCGCCAGCAGTGAAGTCCAGGTAGATACGCAGTATTTT.